The rows below give T cell receptor beta chains drawn from one sample of a study of blood T cell repertoires in COVID-19. Repertoires were generated with immunoSEQ multiplex PCR, while TCRdb's copy carries only in-frame clones and drops some. This table has about 410,000 clones, roughly 85% appearing once. Input material: peripheral blood. These receptors all stem from a woman aged 25 to 39 with active or convalescent COVID-19. Each CDR3 is given with its conserved first and last residue. The D gene is left open where the match is weak. Part of the rows lack a size; the others show once, few, many or a class for expanded clones.

j_call clone_size d_call v_call cdr3_nt cdr3_aa
TRBJ2-2 . . TRBV9 TGTGCCAGCAGCGTAGATCCAGGAACGAACACCGGGGAGCTGTTTTTT CASSVDPGTNTGELFF
TRBJ2-1 . TRBD2 TRBV18 TGTGCCAGCTCACCTTTGCCGCCCGGGACTAGCGTCCACAATGAGCAGTTCTTC CASSPLPPGTSVHNEQFF
TRBJ2-7 . . TRBV2 TGTGCCAGCACCTACACTAACGAGCAGTACTTC CASTYTNEQYF
TRBJ2-7 once TRBD2 TRBV6-5 TGTGCCAGCAGTTCCGCGGGGGGGAGCTCCTACGAGCAGTACTTC CASSSAGGSSYEQYF
TRBJ2-6 once TRBD1 TRBV7-6 TGTGCCAGCAGCTTAGTCCCAGGGGGCTCTGGGGCCAACGTCCTGACTTTC CASSLVPGGSGANVLTF
TRBJ1-6 . . TRBV7-2 TGTGCCAGCAGCTTATCGGACTTTAGTTCACCCCTCCACTTT CASSLSDFSSPLHF
TRBJ2-5 . . TRBV2 TGTGCCAGCAGTGGAGGGGCGGGGCGAACCTCGGAGACCCAGTACTTC CASSGGAGRTSETQYF
TRBJ2-2 . TRBD1 TRBV30 TGTGCCGGCCGGGACAGGAGGACCGGGGAGCTGTTTTTT CAGRDRRTGELFF
TRBJ2-2 . . TRBV3-1/TRBV3-2 TGTGCCAGCAGCCTACGGGGACAGAACACCGGGGAGCTGTTTTTT CASSLRGQNTGELFF
TRBJ1-2 . TRBD1 TRBV28 TGTGCCAGCAGCCCGGCAGGGGGCCCTAGCGGCTACACCTTC CASSPAGGPSGYTF
TRBJ2-7 once TRBD2 TRBV7-9 TGTGCCAGCAGCCCTCAGGCCGCGACTAGCCTCACCGAGCAGTACTTC CASSPQAATSLTEQYF
TRBJ1-4 . . TRBV7-8 TGTGCCAGCAGCTTAGGAGGCGTTAATGAAAAACTGTTTTTT CASSLGGVNEKLFF
TRBJ2-7 . TRBD1 TRBV6-5 TGTGCCAGCACCCAAACAGGGGGTCCCCCCTACGAGCAGTACTTC CASTQTGGPPYEQYF
TRBJ1-6 . TRBD1 TRBV6-5 TGTGCCAGCGCTCTCGGGACAGGCTGGAATTCACCCCTCCACTTT CASALGTGWNSPLHF
TRBJ1-5 . . TRBV19 TGTGCCAGTAGTATAGGTGGGGCAGGGTCTTATCAGCCCCAGCATTTT CASSIGGAGSYQPQHF
TRBJ2-1 . . TRBV7-8 TGTGCCAGCAGCTTTGCTAGAAGTGGGGCCAATGAGCAGTTCTTC CASSFARSGANEQFF
TRBJ1-2 . . TRBV3-1/TRBV3-2 TGTGCCAGCAGCCAAGTGCGGGGGGGGAACTATGGCTACACCTTC CASSQVRGGNYGYTF
TRBJ1-2 . TRBD1 TRBV7-8 TGTGCCAGCAGCTTAGACCTAAATACAGGGGTCTCCGACTACACCTTC CASSLDLNTGVSDYTF
TRBJ1-2 few TRBD1 TRBV6-6 TGTGCCAGCAGTCTGCCCGGGACAGGGGGCGCGAGTTTCTCTGGCTACACCTTC CASSLPGTGGASFSGYTF
TRBJ2-7 . . TRBV14 TGTGCCAGCAGCCAAGATAGACAGTCAGCCTACGAGCAGTACTTC CASSQDRQSAYEQYF
TRBJ2-7 . . TRBV2 TGTGCCAGCAGTGAAAGGGGGAGCTACGAGCAGTACTTC CASSERGSYEQYF
TRBJ1-2 . . TRBV7-8 TGTGCCAGCAGCTTAGCGGGGGCGTCGGGCTATGGCTACACCTTC CASSLAGASGYGYTF
TRBJ1-1 . . TRBV2 TGTGCCAGCAGAGACCCCGGGACGGGACTTGAAGCTTTCTTT CASRDPGTGLEAFF
TRBJ1-1 once TRBD1 TRBV5-6 TGTGCCAGCACCGAACAGGGGGCTGAAGCTTTCTTT CASTEQGAEAFF
TRBJ1-6 . . TRBV5-6 TGTGCCAGCAGCTTGATTTTCCAGGGAAATTCACCCCTCCACTTT CASSLIFQGNSPLHF
TRBJ1-5 . . TRBV19 TGTGCCAGTAGTGGGGGGGGGCATAGCAATCAGCCCCAGCATTTT CASSGGGHSNQPQHF
TRBJ2-1 . . TRBV7-8 TGTGCCAGCAGCCTCGTGAGGGCGAATGAGCAGTTCTTC CASSLVRANEQFF
TRBJ1-6 . TRBD1 TRBV3-1/TRBV3-2 TGTGCCAGCAGCCCAGTAGGACAGGCTTATAATTCACCCCTCCACTTT CASSPVGQAYNSPLHF
TRBJ2-5 many . TRBV27 TGTGCCAGCAGTTTCGCAGGGCAAGAGACCCAGTACTTC CASSFAGQETQYF